One sample yielded the 17 T cell receptor beta chains listed below, sequenced in a study of blood T cell repertoires in COVID-19. The table came from immunoSEQ multiplex PCR; TCRdb's copy has only in-frame clones and leaves some out. The sample includes over 200,000 clones, around 85% of them seen just once. The sample consisted of peripheral blood. These TCRs come from a human donor in a cohort sampled during active COVID-19.

This chain uses TRBV10-3 with TRBJ1-5; unclear D gene. The CDR3 has 14 amino acids. Germline lookup yields CDR1 ENHRY and CDR2 SYGVKD. The ends were cut back, 3 bases at V and 0 bases at J, with 6 bases in the middle. The chain's CDR3 is CAISDRNSNQPQHF. The CDR3, as DNA: TGTGCCATCAGTGACAGGAATAGCAATCAGCCCCAGCATTTT.

The chain carries TRBV3-1 (or the pseudogene TRBV3-2) and TRBJ2-7; no clear D. V was trimmed by 2 bases and J by 5 bases, leaving 4 bases between them. CDR3 length: 11 amino acids. Germline CDR1 is LGHDT and CDR2 is YNNKEL (reference sequence). The CDR3 DNA sequence: TGTGCCAGCAGCCAAATCAACGAGCAGTACTTC. Its translation is CASSQINEQYF.

The chain is built from TRBV28 and TRBJ1-2; 11 bases are a match to TRBD1. The germline CDR1 and CDR2 sequences are MDHEN and SYDVKM. This CDR3 has 15 residues. V lost 2 bases, J lost 5 bases, and 4 bases stayed unmatched. In nucleotides, the CDR3 is TGTGCCAGCAGTTTAGGACAGGGGGCACGGTATGGCTACACCTTC. As protein: CASSLGQGARYGYTF.

V gene TRBV13 combines with J gene TRBJ2-1, with TRBD1 matching 9 bases. CDR1 and CDR2 from the germline V gene are PRHDT and FYEKMQ (reference sequence). V gave up 5 bases and J gave up 3 bases; unmatched junction bases: 5. The CDR3 runs 15 residues. As DNA, the CDR3 is TGTGCCAGCAGCGCGGGACAGGGACTCTACAATGAGCAGTTCTTC. It codes for CASSAGQGLYNEQFF.

The chain carries TRBV9 and TRBJ2-7, with a possible D match to TRBD1 (6 bases). CDR1 and CDR2 from the germline V gene are SGDLS and YYNGEE. CDR3 length equals 13 residues. V lost 2 bases, J lost 6 bases, and 12 bases lay in between. The CDR3 protein is CASSVSGAGEQYF. In DNA form, the CDR3 reads TGTGCCAGCAGCGTGTCAGGGGCTGGCGAGCAGTACTTC. The full variable domain, with the rest looked up from reference TRBV9 and TRBJ2-7, is DSGVTQTPKHLITATGQRVTLRCSPRSGDLSVYWYQQSLDQGLQFLIQYYNGEERAKGNILERFSAQQFPDLHSELNLSSLELGDSALYFCASSVSGAGEQYFGPGTRLTVT.

The chain recombines TRBV7-9 with TRBJ1-1, with TRBD1 matching over 9 bases. Germline CDR1 and CDR2: SEHNR and FQNEAQ (reference sequence). J lost 2 bases, V lost 3 bases, and 4 bases had no gene match. The CDR3 totals 15 residues. Here the CDR3 reads CASSFTGGVNTEAFF. CDR3 bases: TGTGCCAGCAGCTTTACAGGGGGCGTAAACACTGAAGCTTTCTTT. The entire variable domain, with the rest obtained from reference TRBV7-9 and TRBJ1-1, is as follows: DTGVSQNPRHKITKRGQNVTFRCDPISEHNRLYWYRQTLGQGPEFLTYFQNEAQLEKSRLLSDRFSAERPKGSFSTLEIQRTEQGDSAMYLCASSFTGGVNTEAFFGQGTRLTVV.

The rearrangement joins TRBV4-1 to TRBJ2-7, with 7 bases matching TRBD1. This CDR3 has 13 amino acids. Unmatched junction bases numbered 1, after V lost 4 bases and J lost 1 base. CDR1 and CDR2 (germline): MGHRA, YSYEKL. The CDR3 loop reads CASSPGQSYEQYF. The CDR3 DNA sequence: TGCGCCAGCAGCCCGGGACAGTCCTACGAGCAGTACTTC.

This rearrangement joins TRBV6-2 or TRBV6-3 to TRBJ2-7; D gene ambiguous. The CDR3 spans 12 residues. Germline V gene sequence: CDR1 MNHEY, CDR2 SVGEGT. Trimming took off 6 bases at V and 8 bases at J, with 14 bases between the two ends. The CDR3 sequence: CASSQTPFKQYF. The CDR3 DNA reads TGTGCCAGCAGCCAGACTCCTTTCAAGCAGTACTTC.

The chain carries TRBV27 and TRBJ2-3; no definite D call. Germline values: CDR1 MNHEY, CDR2 SMNVEV (reference sequence). This CDR3 region has 15 residues. V lost 0 bases and J lost 5, with 12 bases in between. The CDR3 spells CASSLSGRQGDTQYF. The CDR3 coding sequence is TGTGCCAGCAGTTTATCGGGCCGGCAAGGAGATACGCAGTATTTT.

The chain links TRBV29-1 to TRBJ1-2, with 7 bases matching TRBD1. V shed 6 bases and J 3 bases; nucleotides not matched to a gene: 4. The CDR3 consists of 12 residues. Germline V gene sequence: CDR1 SQVTM, CDR2 ANQGSEA. The chain's CDR3 is CSVLTGHYGYTF. For the CDR3, the DNA is TGCAGCGTCCTGACAGGGCACTATGGCTACACCTTC.

This chain joins TRBV18 and TRBJ2-7, with TRBD1 matching 8 bases. The germline gives CDR1 KGHSH, CDR2 LQKENI. The CDR3 spans 15 residues. V trimming: 4 bases; J trimming: 2 bases; junction bases outside the gene matches: 7. In nucleotides, the CDR3 is TGTGCCAGCTCACTCGGACAGGGTGGGACCTACGAGCAGTACTTC. Amino acids: CASSLGQGGTYEQYF.

J is TRBJ2-7 and V is TRBV5-6; D perhaps matches TRBD1 (6 bases). V was trimmed by 2 bases and J by 3 bases, leaving 6 bases between them. Germline CDR1 SGHDT, CDR2 YYEEEE. This CDR3 contains 12 residues. CDR3 amino acids: CASSLQGYEQYF. CDR3 bases: TGTGCCAGCAGCTTACAGGGCTACGAGCAGTACTTC. The full variable domain, with the rest looked up from reference TRBV5-6 and TRBJ2-7, is DAGVTQSPTHLIKTRGQQVTLRCSPKSGHDTVSWYQQALGQGPQFIFQYYEEEERQRGNFPDRFSGHQFPNYSSELNVNALLLGDSALYLCASSLQGYEQYFGPGTRLTVT.

V gene TRBV18 combines with J gene TRBJ2-7; D perhaps matches TRBD1 (5 bases). Between the trimmed V and J ends, which lost 0 bases and 6 bases, there was a span of 12 bases. CDR1 is KGHSH, CDR2 LQKENI, per germline. CDR3 length: 14 amino acids. CDR3 coding DNA: TGTGCCAGCTCACCACCGCGGAAGGGGCGCGAGCAGTACTTC. It translates to CASSPPRKGREQYF. Using reference TRBV18 and TRBJ2-7 for the parts outside the CDR3, the full variable domain is NAGVMQNPRHLVRRRGQEARLRCSPMKGHSHVYWYRQLPEEGLKFMVYLQKENIIDESGMPKERFSAEFPKEGPSILRIQQVVRGDSAAYFCASSPPRKGREQYFGPGTRLTVT.

This clone was detected a few times. The chain carries TRBV6-2 or TRBV6-3 and TRBJ2-1; D remains ambiguous. There are 13 residues in the CDR3. V gave up 4 bases and J gave up 5 bases, with 9 bases separating them. Per the germline V gene, CDR1 is MNHEY and CDR2 is SVGEGT. CDR3 residues: CASSSWPHNEQFF. The CDR3 coding sequence is TGTGCCAGCAGTTCCTGGCCCCACAATGAGCAGTTCTTC.

The CDR3 loop reads CASSLQGAVYGYTF. CDR3 coding DNA: TGCGCCAGCAGCTTACAGGGGGCGGTCTATGGCTACACCTTC. The chain employs TRBV5-1 and TRBJ1-2; 9 bases are shared with TRBD1. CDR3 length: 14 amino acids. With V trimmed by 2 bases and J by 4 bases, 3 bases remained unmatched. Germline V gene lookup returns CDR1 SGHRS and CDR2 YFSETQ.

V usage is TRBV11-2 and J usage is TRBJ2-3; 11 bases are shared with TRBD2. Trimming at V came to 3 bases and at J to 6 bases, leaving 5 bases not matched to a gene. CDR1 is SGHAT and CDR2 is FQNNGV in the germline V gene. The CDR3 has 15 residues. CDR3 nucleotide sequence: TGTGCCAGCAGCTTCCTAGCGGGGGGCCAGGATACGCAGTATTTT. This sequence encodes CASSFLAGGQDTQYF.

Note on this clone: Other DNA sequences in the same sample also yield this CDR3. V is TRBV5-4 and J is TRBJ1-1; unclear D gene. Germline lookup yields CDR1 SGHNT and CDR2 YYREEE (reference sequence). CDR3 length: 12 amino acids. The V end lost 3 bases, the J end lost 5 bases, and 8 bases lay between the germline ends. CDR3 sequence: CASSSPGTEAFF. CDR3 DNA sequence: TGTGCCAGCAGCTCTCCGGGGACTGAAGCTTTCTTT.